The 20 T cell receptor beta chains in this list originate from one sample, sequenced in a study of Ad26.COV2.S vaccination and SARS-CoV-2 variants. Using immunoSEQ multiplex PCR, the repertoire was profiled, and TCRdb retains in-frame clones only, with some absent. The repertoire has fewer than 500,000 clones, 75% to 90% of them found once; the top ten carry over 2.5%. As for treatment: roughly 20 received Ad26.COV2.S at low or high dose, single or two shots; about 5 received placebo; per-sample allocation not given. Following the first vaccine or placebo injection, samples were taken on day 63. The specimen comprised peripheral blood, sampled in a trial of Ad26.COV2.S vaccine versus placebo. Every receptor here comes from a person between 18 and 65 years old who received the Ad26.COV2.S COVID-19 vaccine or a placebo.

The chain uses TRBV12-3 or TRBV12-4 and TRBJ2-1; D assignment may be TRBD1 or TRBD2 (5 bases each). With 3 bases removed from V and 16 bases from J, the gap between germline ends came to 16 bases. The CDR3 covers 12 residues. This CDR3 is CASSFRSGPVFF. In DNA form, the CDR3 reads TGTGCCAGCAGTTTCCGATCGGGGCCGGTCTTCTTC.

V is TRBV27 and J is TRBJ2-7, with 7 bases fitting TRBD2. This CDR3 has 16 residues. Germline trimming cut 2 bases from V and 1 base from J; bases unmatched to any gene: 8. Germline-derived CDR1 and CDR2 are MNHEY and SMNVEV (reference sequence). The CDR3 here is CASSLTGDYRSYEQYF. CDR3 sequence (DNA): TGTGCCAGCAGTTTAACCGGGGACTACAGGTCCTACGAGCAGTACTTC.

The V call is TRBV18, the J call TRBJ2-1; no firm D call. The CDR3 length is 13 residues. Germline CDR1 KGHSH, CDR2 LQKENI. V gave up 8 bases and J gave up 7 bases, with 15 bases separating them. This CDR3 reads CASDGPFRNEQFF. Written as DNA, the CDR3 is TGTGCCAGCGATGGACCGTTTAGAAATGAGCAGTTCTTC. Filled out from reference TRBV18 and TRBJ2-1, the complete variable domain reads NAGVMQNPRHLVRRRGQEARLRCSPMKGHSHVYWYRQLPEEGLKFMVYLQKENIIDESGMPKERFSAEFPKEGPSILRIQQVVRGDSAAYFCASDGPFRNEQFFGPGTRLTVL.

V usage is TRBV5-1 and J usage is TRBJ1-2, with D unclear. CDR1 is SGHRS, CDR2 YFSETQ, per germline. This CDR3 has 14 residues. The V and J ends lost 0 bases and 0 bases respectively, with 6 bases between them. The CDR3 sequence is CASSLVPTNYGYTF. DNA for the CDR3: TGCGCCAGCAGCTTGGTTCCCACTAACTATGGCTACACCTTC.

This chain links TRBV6-5 with TRBJ2-2, with 9 bases aligning to TRBD1. The CDR3 sequence is 14 residues long. V lost 9 bases, J lost 5 bases, and 7 bases stayed unmatched. Germline CDR1 MNHEY, CDR2 SVGAGI. CDR3 sequence reads: CARKRTGETGELFF. The CDR3 DNA follows: TGTGCCAGAAAAAGGACAGGGGAGACCGGGGAGCTGTTTTTT.

This chain uses TRBV5-6 with TRBJ1-3; D unresolved. The CDR3 length is 15 residues. V dropped 0 bases and J dropped 2 bases, with 9 bases sitting between them. Germline V gene sequence: CDR1 SGHDT, CDR2 YYEEEE. The CDR3 bases are TGTGCCAGCAGCTTGGAGGCCGGGACTGGAAACACCATATATTTT. Translated: CASSLEAGTGNTIYF.

The chain combines TRBV5-1 with TRBJ2-1, with 10 bases that match TRBD1. Trimming at V came to 1 base and at J to 7 bases, leaving 2 bases not matched to a gene. CDR1 and CDR2 from the germline V gene are SGHRS and YFSETQ. The CDR3 contains 14 residues. The CDR3 nucleotides read TGCGCCAGCAGCTTGCGGACAGGGGGGAATGAGCAGTTCTTC. Its translation: CASSLRTGGNEQFF.

This clone is a singleton in its sample. The V and J genes are TRBV4-1 and TRBJ1-5; D unclear. This CDR3 is built from 17 residues. Germline V gene data show CDR1 as MGHRA and CDR2 as YSYEKL. V was clipped by 1 base and J by 4 bases, with 17 bases between them. As DNA, the CDR3 is TGCGCCAGCAGCCAAGGAACGGTAGCCAGCCTGAATCAGCCCCAGCATTTT. It encodes CASSQGTVASLNQPQHF.

This chain connects TRBV6-1 to TRBJ2-1; TRBD2 agrees at 8 bases. J gave up 10 bases and V 1 base, and 9 bases lay outside the gene matches. Germline V gene lookup returns CDR1 MNHNS and CDR2 SASEGT. The CDR3 covers 15 residues. The CDR3: CASSEGMSGSLEQFF. In DNA form, the CDR3 reads TGTGCCAGCAGTGAAGGAATGAGCGGGAGCCTAGAGCAGTTCTTC.

The chain employs TRBV11-3 and TRBJ1-1, with D hard to call. Trimming removed 4 bases from V and 5 bases from J, with 11 bases in between. CDR1 is SGHNT and CDR2 is YENEEA in the germline V gene. This CDR3 spans 13 amino acids. CDR3 DNA: TGTGCCAGCAGCTCCCTTGGGTGGACTGAAGCTTTCTTT. Amino acid sequence: CASSSLGWTEAFF.

The chain employs TRBV4-1 and TRBJ1-2; TRBD1 matches 7 bases. The V segment lost 1 base and the J segment 2 bases; nucleotides outside the gene matches: 4. The CDR3 sequence is 15 residues long. From germline, CDR1 is MGHRA and CDR2 YSYEKL. The CDR3 protein is CASSQVTTGNYGYTF. The CDR3 region has the DNA TGCGCCAGCAGCCAAGTCACGACAGGGAACTATGGCTACACCTTC.

The chain combines TRBV6-2 or TRBV6-3 with TRBJ2-1; 7 bases line up with TRBD1. After removal of 6 bases from V and 6 bases from J, the junction contained 11 bases not matched to a gene. The CDR3 spans 15 residues. Germline loops: CDR1 MNHEY, CDR2 SVGEGT. The DNA of the CDR3 is TGTGCCAGCAGCTCAGGCCAGGGGGTTAGCAATGAGCAGTTCTTC. Protein product: CASSSGQGVSNEQFF.

The chain employs TRBV3-1 (or the pseudogene TRBV3-2) and TRBJ1-6, with a weak D call TRBD1 (5 bases). The CDR3 is 16 residues long. Between the trimmed V and J ends, which lost 4 bases and 4 bases, there was a span of 14 bases. CDR1 and CDR2 (germline): LGHDT, YNNKEL (reference sequence). CDR3 DNA sequence: TGTGCCAGCAGCCCGACTGGGACGTATTATAATTCACCCCTCCACTTT. It codes for CASSPTGTYYNSPLHF.

This chain links TRBV6-2 or TRBV6-3 with TRBJ1-6, with D uncertain. The length of the CDR3 is 15 residues. Trimming stripped 2 bases from V and 0 bases from J, with 5 bases between. Germline CDR1 reads MNHEY; CDR2 reads SVGEGT. The CDR3 here is CASSYGSSYNSPLHF. In DNA, the CDR3 is TGTGCCAGCAGTTACGGTAGCTCCTATAATTCACCCCTCCACTTT.

The chain recombines TRBV7-6 with TRBJ2-5; TRBD1 might be the D (5 bases). V gave up 1 base and J gave up 5 bases, with 8 bases separating them. Germline values: CDR1 SGHVS, CDR2 FNYEAQ. This CDR3 has 13 residues. CDR3 DNA sequence: TGTGCCAGCAGCTTAGAGGGGCACGAGACCCAGTACTTC. It translates to CASSLEGHETQYF.

The V and J genes are TRBV2 and TRBJ2-7; 7 bases fit TRBD1. Germline V gene sequence: CDR1 SNHLY, CDR2 FYNNEI. After removal of 6 bases from V and 5 bases from J, the junction contained 10 bases not matched to a gene. The CDR3 loop spans 14 amino acids. Here the CDR3 DNA reads TGTGCCAGCAGGGACTCGGGACAGACAGACGAGCAGTACTTC. Protein product: CASRDSGQTDEQYF. Full variable domain (missing parts from reference TRBV2 and TRBJ2-7): EPEVTQTPSHQVTQMGQEVILRCVPISNHLYFYWYRQILGQKVEFLVSFYNNEISEKSEIFDDQFSVERPDGSNFTLKIRSTKLEDSAMYFCASRDSGQTDEQYFGPGTRLTVT.

V is TRBV5-4 and J is TRBJ2-6; D remains ambiguous. The germline V gene encodes CDR1 SGHNT and CDR2 YYREEE (reference sequence). The CDR3 sequence is 15 residues long. The V end was cut by 4 bases, the J end by 4 bases, with 12 bases between. In nucleotides, the CDR3 is TGTGCCAGCAGCGGGTGGGATCCCGGGGCCAACGTCCTGACTTTC. It is translated as CASSGWDPGANVLTF.

The chain links TRBV5-1 to TRBJ2-7; perhaps TRBD2 as D (5 bases). V lost 4 bases and J 4 bases, leaving 18 bases between the germline ends. Germline CDR1 is SGHRS and CDR2 is YFSETQ. The CDR3 sequence is 15 residues long. The CDR3 DNA reads TGCGCCAGCAGCCGAAACGGGGTCAGACCATACGAGCAGTACTTC. Residues: CASSRNGVRPYEQYF. The variable domain in full, completed from reference TRBV5-1 and TRBJ2-7, reads KAGVTQTPRYLIKTRGQQVTLSCSPISGHRSVSWYQQTPGQGLQFLFEYFSETQRNKGNFPGRFSGRQFSNSRSEMNVSTLELGDSALYLCASSRNGVRPYEQYFGPGTRLTVT.

The J gene is TRBJ1-1, the V gene TRBV30; maybe TRBD1 (6 bases). The CDR3 contains 11 residues. Trimming left V 2 bases short and J 8 bases short, with 9 bases between. From germline, CDR1 is GTSNPN and CDR2 SVGIG (reference sequence). The CDR3 DNA is TGTGCCTGGAGTTTCCAGGGGGAAGCTTTCTTT. Protein product: CAWSFQGEAFF.

The J gene is TRBJ1-1, the V gene TRBV12-3 or TRBV12-4; no definite D call. The CDR3 is made up of 13 amino acids. V lost 4 bases and J lost 5, with 11 bases in between. The DNA for the CDR3 is TGTGCCAGCAGTTCCGGAAGGGAAACTGAAGCTTTCTTT. Translating it yields CASSSGRETEAFF.